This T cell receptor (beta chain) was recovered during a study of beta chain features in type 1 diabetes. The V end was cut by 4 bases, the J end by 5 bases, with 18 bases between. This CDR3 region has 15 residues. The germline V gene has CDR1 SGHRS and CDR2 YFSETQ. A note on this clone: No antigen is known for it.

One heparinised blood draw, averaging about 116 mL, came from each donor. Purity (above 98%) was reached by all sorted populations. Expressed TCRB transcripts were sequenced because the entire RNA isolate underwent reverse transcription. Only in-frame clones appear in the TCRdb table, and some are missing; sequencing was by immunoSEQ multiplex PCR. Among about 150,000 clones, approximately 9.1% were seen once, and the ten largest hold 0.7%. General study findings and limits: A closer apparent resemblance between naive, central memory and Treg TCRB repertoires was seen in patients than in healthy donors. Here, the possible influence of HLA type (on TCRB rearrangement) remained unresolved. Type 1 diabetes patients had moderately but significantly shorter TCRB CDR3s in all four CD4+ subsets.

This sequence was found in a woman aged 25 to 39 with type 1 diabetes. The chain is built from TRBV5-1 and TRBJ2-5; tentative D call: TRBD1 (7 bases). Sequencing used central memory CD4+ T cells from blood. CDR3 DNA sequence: TGCGCCAGCAGCCGGGACAGCTTTGGAGGGGAGACCCAGTACTTC. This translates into CASSRDSFGGETQYF.